The 15 T cell receptor beta chains reported below all come from one sample, sequenced in a study of T cells in Graves' hyperthyroidism and ophthalmopathy. Amplification yielded TCR beta CDR3 regions, with RNA transcripts as the source. An initial round of RT-PCR targeting the TCR CDR3 relied on the HTBI primer set. TCRdb fed the multiplex PCR reads into MiXCR, producing one record per CDR3 protein. This table holds fewer than 850,000 distinct CDR3 sequences, 15% to 20% found once. Source material: blood. The receptor source for this set is a man aged 45-65 years with Graves' hyperthyroidism.

A few counts support this clonotype. The gene calls are TRBV6-1 and TRBJ2-5, with 9 nucleotides matching TRBD1. CDR3 size: 14 residues. The J segment lost 4 bases and the V segment lost 6 bases, leaving 6 bases of the junction unmatched. Germline V CDR1 and CDR2: MNHNS, SASEGT. CDR3 sequence (DNA): TGTGCCAGCAGGAACACAGGGGGCCCAGAGACCCAGTACTTC. This encodes CASRNTGGPETQYF.

The V gene is TRBV29-1, the J gene TRBJ1-3, with D hard to call. Germline loops: CDR1 SQVTM, CDR2 ANQGSEA. This CDR3 has 13 residues. V was shortened by 2 bases and J by 3 bases, with 8 bases between the two germline ends. CDR3 coding DNA: TGCAGCGTTGAATCTACATTTGGAAACACCATATATTTT. This gives the protein CSVESTFGNTIYF.

Concerning this clonotype: A much larger clone lies a single base off, so this may be a read error. The chain employs TRBV6-2 or TRBV6-3 and TRBJ1-5; 10 bases match TRBD1. Germline CDR1 reads MNHEY; CDR2 reads SVGEGT. The V and J ends lost 5 bases and 5 bases, in that order; junction bases with no gene match: 6. This CDR3 spans 15 amino acids. CDR3 bases: TGTGCCAGCAGTCGGGACAGGGGCGTCTATCAGCCCCAGCATTTT. Translating it yields CASSRDRGVYQPQHF.

CDR3 amino acids: CASSQRRAEHGGGQYF. The DNA of the CDR3 is TGCGCCAGCAGCCAACGTAGGGCAGAGCATGGAGGTGGTCAGTACTTC. The chain links TRBV4-1 to TRBJ2-4; possible D gene TRBD2, 5 bases. Germline CDR1 is MGHRA and CDR2 is YSYEKL. This CDR3 has 16 amino acids. Trimming cost V 2 bases and J 12 bases, with 23 bases left between them.

The chain uses TRBV3-1 and TRBJ1-5, with D unresolved. V lost 0 bases and J lost 7, with 7 bases in between. Germline-derived CDR1 and CDR2 are LGHDT and YNNKEL (reference sequence). The CDR3 consists of 13 residues. CDR3 loop: CASSQDKVQPQHF. The CDR3 DNA follows: TGTGCCAGCAGCCAAGATAAGGTGCAGCCCCAGCATTTT.

This clonotype was seen many times. This CDR3 reads CASRVNRGLLDEQFF. In nucleotides, the CDR3 is TGTGCCAGCAGGGTTAACAGGGGGCTTTTGGATGAGCAGTTCTTC. The gene calls are TRBV2 and TRBJ2-1; 9 nucleotides agree with TRBD1. CDR3 length: 15 amino acids. Germline CDR1 and CDR2: SNHLY and FYNNEI. Germline trimming cut 6 bases from V and 8 bases from J; bases unmatched to any gene: 11.

This clonotype occurred a few times. The rearrangement uses TRBV20-1 and TRBJ1-5; the D gene is possibly TRBD1 (6 bases). The CDR3 contains 12 residues. Germline CDR1 DFQATT, CDR2 SNEGSKA (reference sequence). V lost 7 bases and J 1 base, leaving 8 bases between the germline ends. CDR3 loop: CSGGHSNQPQHF. The CDR3 nucleotides are TGCAGTGGGGGACACAGCAATCAGCCCCAGCATTTT.

This clonotype was observed at least ten times. The chain couples TRBV28 to TRBJ2-5, with D maybe TRBD2 (6 bases). CDR1 and CDR2 from the germline V gene are MDHEN and SYDVKM. The CDR3 spans 16 residues. V lost 2 bases and J lost 0, with 13 bases in between. CDR3 residues: CASSLQPRDYQETQYF. In nucleotides, the CDR3 is TGTGCCAGCAGTTTACAACCCCGGGACTACCAAGAGACCCAGTACTTC.

The sample holds many counts of this clonotype. The J gene is TRBJ2-7, the V gene TRBV24-1; D not certain. V shed 0 bases and J shed 5 bases, with 1 base lying between them. The CDR3 sequence is 11 residues long. CDR1 KGHDR and CDR2 SFDVKD come from the germline V gene. This CDR3 is CATSDLNEQYF. DNA of the CDR3: TGTGCCACCAGTGATTTGAACGAGCAGTACTTC.

In its sample, this clonotype was seen many times. The V call is TRBV7-2, the J call TRBJ2-7; 9 positions agree with TRBD2. The germline gives CDR1 SGHTA, CDR2 FQGNSA. The CDR3 totals 16 residues. V shed 1 base and J 3 bases; nucleotides not matched to a gene: 7. The CDR3 nucleotides are TGTGCCAGCAGCTTAGTCTCGCGGGAGGGCCGCTACGAGCAGTACTTC. The encoded protein is CASSLVSREGRYEQYF.

Details on this clonotype: A much larger clone differs from this one at a single base, so this may be a read error. The V and J genes are TRBV11-2 and TRBJ2-6; possibly TRBD2 for D (5 bases). The CDR3 loop spans 15 amino acids. CDR1 SGHAT and CDR2 FQNNGV come from the germline V gene. Here the CDR3 DNA reads TGTGCCGGCAGCCCCGAGAGGGCTGGGGCCAACGTCCTGACTTTC. It yields the protein CAGSPERAGANVLTF.

This clonotype was detected a few times. The chain employs TRBV27 and TRBJ2-1; D call uncertain. The length of the CDR3 is 12 residues. Trimming pared 3 bases from V and 12 bases from J, leaving 12 bases between. CDR1 is MNHEY, CDR2 SMNVEV, per germline (reference sequence). CDR3 sequence: CASSFGPSGQFF. CDR3 coding DNA: TGTGCCAGCAGTTTCGGACCCTCAGGGCAGTTCTTC.

As regards this clonotype: The limits of the CDR3 on the DNA are not certain, so only TCRdb's listed CDR3 is given. The gene calls are TRBV12-3 or TRBV12-4 and TRBJ1-1; TRBD1 is taken as the D call from the table, unchecked against the DNA. The CDR3 is made up of 13 amino acids, end residues included. The CDR3 is CASSSSGVTEAFF.

The rearrangement joins TRBV10-3 to TRBJ2-1; D unresolved. In germline, CDR1 is ENHRY, CDR2 SYGVKD. This CDR3 comprises 12 residues. V was shortened by 0 bases and J by 10 bases, with 7 bases between the two germline ends. CDR3 amino acids: CAISESTWEQFF. CDR3 sequence (DNA): TGTGCCATCAGTGAGTCGACCTGGGAGCAGTTCTTC.

The chain couples TRBV5-1 to TRBJ1-2, with a tentative D call TRBD1 (6 bases). The CDR3 length is 14 residues. Per the germline V gene, CDR1 is SGHRS and CDR2 is YFSETQ. Trimming removed 0 bases at V and 12 bases at J, with 18 bases between. The CDR3 bases are TGCGCCAGCAGCTTGGCCGCGGCAGGGGAGAAAGACACCTTC. It codes for CASSLAAAGEKDTF.